The sequence of this T cell receptor beta chain was determined in a study of blood T cell repertoires in COVID-19. Profiled with immunoSEQ multiplex PCR; TCRdb holds only in-frame clones, not every one. The sample has some 80,000 clones, around 80% seen once. The CDR3 length is 15 residues. The J segment lost 0 bases and the V segment lost 4 bases, leaving 2 bases of the junction unmatched. Germline CDR1 LNHDA, CDR2 SQIVND (reference sequence). The sample consisted of peripheral blood. The V call is TRBV19, the J call TRBJ1-2; 10 bases match TRBD1. This receptor was taken from a woman older than 75 with active or convalescent COVID-19. The CDR3 nucleotides read TGTGCCAGTAGTACGGGACAGGGGACTAACTATGGCTACACCTTC. This codes for CASSTGQGTNYGYTF.